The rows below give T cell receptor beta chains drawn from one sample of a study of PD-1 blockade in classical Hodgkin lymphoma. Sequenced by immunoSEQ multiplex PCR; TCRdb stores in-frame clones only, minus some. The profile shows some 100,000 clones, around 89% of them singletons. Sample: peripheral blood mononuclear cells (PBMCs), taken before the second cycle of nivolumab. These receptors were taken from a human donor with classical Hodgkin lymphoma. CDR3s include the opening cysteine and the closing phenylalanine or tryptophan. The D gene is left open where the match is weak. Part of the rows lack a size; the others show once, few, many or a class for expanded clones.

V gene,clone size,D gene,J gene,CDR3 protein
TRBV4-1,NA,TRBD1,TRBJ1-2,CASSQENRGYGYTF
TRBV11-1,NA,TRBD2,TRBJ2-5,CASSREGETQYF
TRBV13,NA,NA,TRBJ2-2,CASSLRGHTGELFF
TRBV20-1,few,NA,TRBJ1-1,CSAGAEAFF
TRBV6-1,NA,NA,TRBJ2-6,CAAGSGANVLTF
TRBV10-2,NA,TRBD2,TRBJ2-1,CASSHIAGGSYNEQFF
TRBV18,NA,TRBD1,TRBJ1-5,CASSPTGGLYSNQPQHF
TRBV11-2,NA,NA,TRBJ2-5,CASSSLGQPQETQYF
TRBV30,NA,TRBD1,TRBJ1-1,CAWSKTGGVTEAFF
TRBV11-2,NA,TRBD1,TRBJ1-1,CASSVNRGHAFF
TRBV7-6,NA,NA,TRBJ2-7,CASSLDRGEAVSLYF
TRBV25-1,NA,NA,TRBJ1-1,CASSSSGGENTEAFF
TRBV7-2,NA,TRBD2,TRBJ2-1,CASSLRAGNTPNEQFF
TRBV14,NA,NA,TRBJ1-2,CASSQDSRGQGHGYTF
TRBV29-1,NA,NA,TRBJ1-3,CSARRGSSGNTIYF
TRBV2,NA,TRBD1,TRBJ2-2,CASRTGVGGELFF
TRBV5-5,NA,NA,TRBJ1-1,CASSLVLEAFF
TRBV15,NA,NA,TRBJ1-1,CATSRGTPVTEAFF
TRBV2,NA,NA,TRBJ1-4,CASSERKFNEKLFF
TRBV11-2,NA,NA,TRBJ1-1,CASSLTGRGGTEAFF
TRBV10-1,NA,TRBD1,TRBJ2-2,CASSGTAPSNTGELFF
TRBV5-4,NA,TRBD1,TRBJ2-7,CASSLATGSNYEQYF
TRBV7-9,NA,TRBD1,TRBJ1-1,CASSPQGAPTEAFF
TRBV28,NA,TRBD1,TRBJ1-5,CASSFGTGVQPQHF
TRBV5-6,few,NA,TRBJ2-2,CASSQTNTGELFF
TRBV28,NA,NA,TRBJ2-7,CASSSPGPKRGEQYF
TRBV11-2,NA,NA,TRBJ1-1,CASSPLRQADNTEAFF
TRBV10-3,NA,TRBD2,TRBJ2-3,CASGGGGNTQYF
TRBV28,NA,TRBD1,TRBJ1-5,CASSYNNRGGRPQHF
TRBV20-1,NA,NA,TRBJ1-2,CSHQEYYGYTF
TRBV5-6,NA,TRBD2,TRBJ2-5,CASSLAGGAFKTQYF
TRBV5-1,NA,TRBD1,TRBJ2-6,CASSSQPTGRSGANVLTF
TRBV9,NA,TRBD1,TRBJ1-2,CASSVGGTGGRYGYTF
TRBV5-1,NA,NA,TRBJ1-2,CASSLDRAYGYTF
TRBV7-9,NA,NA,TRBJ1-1,CASSLAYRREGTEAFF
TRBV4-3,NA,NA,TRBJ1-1,CASSNRGGNTEAFF
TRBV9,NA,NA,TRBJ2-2,CASSQSGSGAGELFF
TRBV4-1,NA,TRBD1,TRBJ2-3,CASSPGQGWPDTQYF
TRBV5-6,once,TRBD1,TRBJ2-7,CASSLAGQGYYEQYF
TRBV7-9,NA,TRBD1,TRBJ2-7,CASSLDMGQGTYEQYF
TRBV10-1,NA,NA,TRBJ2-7,CASSRNRDGPYEQYF
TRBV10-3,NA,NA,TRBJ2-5,CAISESGRLETQYF
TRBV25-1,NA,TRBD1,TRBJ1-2,CASSAGGRNYGYTF
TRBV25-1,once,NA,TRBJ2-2,CASSGTGTGELFF
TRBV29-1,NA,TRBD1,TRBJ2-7,CSVRQGQGLGEQYF
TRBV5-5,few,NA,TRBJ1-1,CASSLGTNTEAFF
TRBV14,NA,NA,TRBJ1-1,CASGDWGSTEAFF
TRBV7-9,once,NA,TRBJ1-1,CASSFEFQGNTEAFF
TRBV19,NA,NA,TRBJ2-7,CASSISGTSYEQYF